This T cell receptor (beta chain) was profiled in a study of blood T cell repertoires in COVID-19. Study in general: Sites across the United States, Italy and Spain contributed samples from acute and convalescent COVID-19.

Original analysis: By means of reference gene primer amplification, nucleated cell counts were estimated. Using immunoSEQ multiplex PCR, the repertoire was profiled, and TCRdb retains in-frame clones only, with some absent. V, J and clone size are those of that table, while D and trimming were read from the DNA. The data contain 200,000 to 250,000 clones, over 65% of them seen just once; the ten biggest clones take up under 3%. This CDR3 comprises 16 residues. Per the germline V gene, CDR1 is SGHTA and CDR2 is FQGNSA. J gave up 2 bases and V 5 bases, and 6 bases lay outside the gene matches. This chain uses TRBV7-2 with TRBJ2-5, with 12 nucleotides matching TRBD1. This TCR came from a woman between 65 and 79 years old with active or convalescent COVID-19. What was sequenced was peripheral blood. The CDR3: CASSPGQGAGQETQYF. CDR3 in DNA: TGTGCCAGCAGCCCGGGACAGGGGGCAGGACAAGAGACCCAGTACTTC.